This T cell receptor beta chain was obtained from a study of OX40 agonist ivuxolimab in advanced cancers. Libraries were prepared by immunoSEQ multiplex PCR; TCRdb keeps only in-frame clonotypes and omits some of them. This sample has about 42,000 clones, with 70% to 90% found just once. From germline, CDR1 is SNHLY and CDR2 FYNNEI. V gave up 4 bases and J gave up 5 bases; unmatched junction bases: 1. The CDR3 has 13 residues. The material was CD4+ or CD8+ T cells sorted from blood, obtained in a trial of the OX40 agonist ivuxolimab. V is TRBV2 and J is TRBJ2-4; 8 positions agree with TRBD1. The sequence was collected from an adult with an advanced solid tumor such as melanoma, head and neck, liver or kidney cancer. This CDR3 is CASSADRENIQYF. The CDR3 nucleotides are TGTGCCAGCAGTGCGGACAGGGAAAACATTCAGTACTTC. The whole variable domain, filled in from reference TRBV2 and TRBJ2-4, reads EPEVTQTPSHQVTQMGQEVILRCVPISNHLYFYWYRQILGQKVEFLVSFYNNEISEKSEIFDDQFSVERPDGSNFTLKIRSTKLEDSAMYFCASSADRENIQYFGAGTRLSVL.